The 10 T cell receptor beta chains below all came from one sample that was sequenced in a study of human versus mouse CDR3 diversity and MHC coevolution. The method was immunoSEQ multiplex PCR; TCRdb's version includes in-frame clones alone and lacks a portion of them. The table includes just under 60,000 clones, around 94% detected once. Sample: naive CD4+ T cells from blood. The subset denotes: CD45RO-negative CD62L-positive naive CD4 T cells. The receptors were gathered from a person between 55 and 69 years old in good health.

This clone appeared once. The chain joins TRBV6-1 to TRBJ1-3; a weak D match, TRBD1 (6 bases). The CDR3 sequence is 15 residues long. Germline CDR1 MNHNS, CDR2 SASEGT. V lost 5 bases and J 2 bases, leaving 13 bases between the germline ends. DNA for the CDR3: TGTGCCAGCAGTACACCACAGGGAACTGGAAACACCATATATTTT. This sequence encodes CASSTPQGTGNTIYF.

The rearrangement links TRBV7-9 to TRBJ2-1; D gene uncertain. Trimming took off 5 bases at V and 12 bases at J, with 14 bases between the two ends. Germline lookup yields CDR1 SEHNR and CDR2 FQNEAQ (reference sequence). The CDR3 spans 12 residues. The CDR3 here is CASSPGGLGQFF. The CDR3, as DNA: TGTGCCAGCAGCCCGGGTGGCTTAGGGCAGTTCTTC.

The chain recombines TRBV30 with TRBJ2-2; D perhaps matches TRBD2 (5 bases). V lost 2 bases and J lost 3, with 10 bases in between. Germline V lookup: CDR1 GTSNPN, CDR2 SVGIG (reference sequence). There are 14 residues in the CDR3. For the CDR3, the DNA is TGTGCCTGGAGTCAACGGACTGACACCGGGGAGCTGTTTTTT. This encodes CAWSQRTDTGELFF.

This chain connects TRBV7-3 to TRBJ2-1, with 9 bases lining up with TRBD1. Germline CDR1 SGHTA, CDR2 FQGTGA. The CDR3 has 14 amino acids. With 5 bases clipped from V and 7 bases from J, the junction kept 6 bases outside the gene matches. The chain's CDR3 is CASSAGQGGNEQFF. CDR3 bases: TGTGCCAGCAGCGCGGGACAGGGTGGGAATGAGCAGTTCTTC.

This chain's CDR3 is CASSLSTEVQPQHF. CDR3 sequence (DNA): TGTGCCAGCAGTTTGAGCACGGAGGTTCAGCCCCAGCATTTT. The chain carries TRBV27 and TRBJ1-5; D gene uncertain. The CDR3 has 14 residues. Germline CDR1 MNHEY, CDR2 SMNVEV (reference sequence). Trimming stripped 3 bases from V and 6 bases from J, with 12 bases between.

The CDR3 protein is CASSLRIRGTEAFF. The CDR3 DNA reads TGCGCCAGCAGCTTGCGGATCCGGGGGACTGAAGCTTTCTTT. The rearrangement links TRBV5-1 to TRBJ1-1; possibly TRBD1 for D (5 bases). The length of the CDR3 is 14 residues. Trimming took off 1 base at V and 5 bases at J, with 12 bases between the two ends. Germline lookup yields CDR1 SGHRS and CDR2 YFSETQ.

On this clone: Other DNA sequences in this sample translate to the same CDR3. The chain uses TRBV5-1 and TRBJ2-1, with unresolved D. The V end lost 2 bases, the J end lost 10 bases, and 22 bases lay between the germline ends. From germline, CDR1 is SGHRS and CDR2 YFSETQ. CDR3 size: 16 residues. CDR3 in amino acids: CASSFSTAGVGNEQFF. As DNA, the CDR3 is TGCGCCAGCAGCTTTTCTACGGCTGGAGTTGGCAACGAGCAGTTCTTC. The full variable domain, with the rest looked up from reference TRBV5-1 and TRBJ2-1, is KAGVTQTPRYLIKTRGQQVTLSCSPISGHRSVSWYQQTPGQGLQFLFEYFSETQRNKGNFPGRFSGRQFSNSRSEMNVSTLELGDSALYLCASSFSTAGVGNEQFFGPGTRLTVL.

The chain is built from TRBV5-1 and TRBJ2-7, with 12 positions matching TRBD2. Looked up from germline, CDR1 is SGHRS and CDR2 is YFSETQ. With V trimmed by 4 bases and J by 6 bases, 8 bases remained unmatched. The CDR3 contains 15 residues. CDR3 protein: CASSPLAGGLVEQYF. The CDR3 nucleotides are TGCGCCAGCAGCCCTCTAGCGGGAGGGCTGGTCGAGCAGTACTTC.

The rearrangement uses TRBV10-3 and TRBJ2-1; no clear D. The CDR3 extends over 13 amino acids. CDR1 and CDR2 from the germline V gene are ENHRY and SYGVKD. V was clipped by 2 bases and J by 7 bases, with 9 bases between them. The CDR3 protein is CAISENSLNEQFF. For the CDR3, the DNA is TGTGCCATCAGTGAGAACTCCCTGAATGAGCAGTTCTTC.

In DNA, the CDR3 is TGTGCCAGCAGTAAAGAGGGGGGACAGTCGCGAAACACCATATATTTT. Its protein is CASSKEGGQSRNTIYF. The chain carries TRBV25-1 and TRBJ1-3, with 7 bases fitting TRBD1. CDR1 and CDR2 (germline): MGHDK, SYGVNS. Losses at the gene ends were 5 bases for V and 5 bases for J; bases not matched to a gene: 12. The CDR3 covers 16 residues.